These 9 T cell receptor beta chains originate from one sample sequenced in a study of identifying expanded T cells in peripheral blood. The data were produced by immunoSEQ multiplex PCR, yet TCRdb's version contains in-frame clones alone and is incomplete. The sample lists approximately 110,000 clones, about 85% occurring once. The material sequenced was blood. Receptors originate from a person aged 18-70 years in good health.

The chain's CDR3 is CASSQTGIANVLTF. Written as DNA, the CDR3 is TGTGCCAGCAGTCAAACAGGGATAGCCAACGTCCTGACTTTC. The chain combines TRBV27 with TRBJ2-6, with D perhaps TRBD1 (6 bases). Trimming pared 5 bases from V and 7 bases from J, leaving 12 bases between. This CDR3 region has 14 residues. Germline CDR1 reads MNHEY; CDR2 reads SMNVEV (reference sequence). Filled out from reference TRBV27 and TRBJ2-6, the complete variable domain reads EAQVTQNPRYLITVTGKKLTVTCSQNMNHEYMSWYRQDPGLGLRQIYYSMNVEVTDKGDVPEGYKVSRKEKRNFPLILESPSPNQTSLYFCASSQTGIANVLTFGAGSRLTVL.

The chain combines TRBV5-6 with TRBJ2-1, with D possibly matching TRBD2 (7 bases). Germline V gene sequence: CDR1 SGHDT, CDR2 YYEEEE. This CDR3 is built from 16 residues. The V end was cut by 6 bases, the J end by 6 bases, with 22 bases between. CDR3 in amino acids: CASKIIRGGRLNEQFF. For the CDR3, the DNA is TGTGCCAGCAAAATCATTAGGGGGGGCCGTCTCAATGAGCAGTTCTTC.

The gene calls are TRBV11-2 and TRBJ1-1; tentative D call: TRBD1 (5 bases). Trimming removed 3 bases at V and 3 bases at J, with 20 bases between. The CDR3 totals 17 residues. Germline loops: CDR1 SGHAT, CDR2 FQNNGV. For the CDR3, the DNA is TGTGCCAGCAGCTTCCCCTTCGTCAGGGCAACGGACACTGAAGCTTTCTTT. Protein product: CASSFPFVRATDTEAFF.

The V call is TRBV14, the J call TRBJ2-1; 9 bases map to TRBD2. The CDR3 extends over 18 amino acids. Losses at the gene ends were 0 bases for V and 9 bases for J; bases not matched to a gene: 15. CDR1 is SGHDN and CDR2 is FVKESK in the germline V gene. The CDR3 DNA is TGTGCCAGCAGCCAAGATTTCCGTCGCGGGGGGGCCGTTAGTGAGCAGTTCTTC. Translated, it gives CASSQDFRRGGAVSEQFF.

V is TRBV28 and J is TRBJ2-3; D is possibly TRBD2 (6 bases). The CDR3 sequence is 14 residues long. The germline gives CDR1 MDHEN, CDR2 SYDVKM. The V end lost 4 bases, the J end lost 0 bases, and 8 bases lay between the germline ends. The CDR3 is CASSSSASTDTQYF. As DNA, the CDR3 is TGTGCCAGCAGTTCTAGCGCTAGCACAGATACGCAGTATTTT.

This chain connects TRBV7-2 to TRBJ2-3; no definite D call. Germline lookup yields CDR1 SGHTA and CDR2 FQGNSA. The V and J ends lost 1 base and 5 bases respectively, with 10 bases between them. The CDR3 loop spans 14 amino acids. The CDR3 bases are TGTGCCAGCAGCTTAGACCCGTCCGTAGATACGCAGTATTTT. This sequence encodes CASSLDPSVDTQYF.

J is TRBJ1-2 and V is TRBV5-1; 7 bases line up with TRBD1. Looked up from germline, CDR1 is SGHRS and CDR2 is YFSETQ. The V gene end was trimmed by 4 bases and the J gene end by 4 bases; junction bases not matched to a gene: 10. There are 15 residues in the CDR3. As DNA, the CDR3 is TGCGCCAGCAGCAAAACCGGGACAGAGATCTATGGCTACACCTTC. Translated, it gives CASSKTGTEIYGYTF.

V usage is TRBV11-2 and J usage is TRBJ1-2; D may be TRBD1 (5 bases). The CDR3 totals 13 residues. With 4 bases removed from V and 8 bases from J, the gap between germline ends came to 14 bases. Germline V gene data show CDR1 as SGHAT and CDR2 as FQNNGV. The CDR3, as DNA: TGTGCCAGCAGCTCAGGGATTTTGTTCGGCTACACCTTC. Translation: CASSSGILFGYTF.

This chain links TRBV7-5 with TRBJ1-2; TRBD1, as called in the table, went unchecked against the DNA. TRBV7-5 is noted as a pseudogene. The CDR3 covers 17 residues. The chain's CDR3 is CARSTYRGRNTNYGYTF. CDR3 sequence (DNA): TGTGCCAGAAGCACCTACAGGGGGCGGAATACTAACTATGGCTACACCTTC.